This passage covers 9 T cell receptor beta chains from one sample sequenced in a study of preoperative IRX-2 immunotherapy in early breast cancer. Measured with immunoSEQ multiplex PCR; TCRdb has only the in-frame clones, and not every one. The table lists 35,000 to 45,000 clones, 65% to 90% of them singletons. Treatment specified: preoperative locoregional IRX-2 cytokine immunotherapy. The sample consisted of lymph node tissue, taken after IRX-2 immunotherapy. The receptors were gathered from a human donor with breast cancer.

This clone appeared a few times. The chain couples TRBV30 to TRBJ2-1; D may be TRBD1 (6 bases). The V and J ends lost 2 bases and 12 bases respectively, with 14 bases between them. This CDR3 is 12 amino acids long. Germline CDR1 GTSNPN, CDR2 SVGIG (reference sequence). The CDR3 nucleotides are TGTGCCTGGAGTAGTGCAGGGGCTGGGCAGTTCTTC. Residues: CAWSSAGAGQFF.

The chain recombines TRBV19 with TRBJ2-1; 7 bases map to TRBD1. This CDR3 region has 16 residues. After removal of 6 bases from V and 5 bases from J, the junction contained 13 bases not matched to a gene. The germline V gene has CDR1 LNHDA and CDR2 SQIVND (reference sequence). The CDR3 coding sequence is TGTGCCAGTAGAAAATTACAGGGGTCGGCCCACAATGAGCAGTTCTTC. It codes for CASRKLQGSAHNEQFF.

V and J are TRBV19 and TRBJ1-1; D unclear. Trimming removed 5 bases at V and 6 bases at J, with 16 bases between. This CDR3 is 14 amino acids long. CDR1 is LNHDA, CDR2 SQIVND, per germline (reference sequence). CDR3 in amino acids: CASSPWGGMAEAFF. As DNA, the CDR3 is TGTGCCAGTAGTCCCTGGGGAGGGATGGCTGAAGCTTTCTTT.

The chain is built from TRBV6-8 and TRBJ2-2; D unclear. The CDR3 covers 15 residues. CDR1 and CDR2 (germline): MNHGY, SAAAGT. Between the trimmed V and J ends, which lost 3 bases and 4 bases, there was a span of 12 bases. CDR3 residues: CASSYQRVGTGELFF. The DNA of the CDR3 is TGTGCCAGCAGTTATCAAAGGGTTGGCACCGGGGAGCTGTTTTTT.

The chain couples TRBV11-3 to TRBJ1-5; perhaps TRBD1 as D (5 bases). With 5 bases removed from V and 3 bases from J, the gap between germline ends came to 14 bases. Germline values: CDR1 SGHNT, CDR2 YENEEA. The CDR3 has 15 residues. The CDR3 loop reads CASSQSRTINQPQHF. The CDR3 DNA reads TGTGCCAGCAGCCAGTCGAGGACAATCAATCAGCCCCAGCATTTT.

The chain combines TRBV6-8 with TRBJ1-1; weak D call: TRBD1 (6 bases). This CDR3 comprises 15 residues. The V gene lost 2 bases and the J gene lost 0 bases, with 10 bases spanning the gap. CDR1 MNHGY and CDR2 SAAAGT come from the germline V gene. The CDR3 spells CASSYRGHVNTEAFF. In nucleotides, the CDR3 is TGTGCCAGCAGTTACAGGGGACATGTGAACACTGAAGCTTTCTTT.

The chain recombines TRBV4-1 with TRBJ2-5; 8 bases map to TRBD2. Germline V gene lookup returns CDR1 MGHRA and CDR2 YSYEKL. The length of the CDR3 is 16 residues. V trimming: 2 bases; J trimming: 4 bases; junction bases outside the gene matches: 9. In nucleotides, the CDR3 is TGCGCCAGCAGCCAATTTGCGGGGGGACGGGGAGAGACCCAGTACTTC. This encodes CASSQFAGGRGETQYF.

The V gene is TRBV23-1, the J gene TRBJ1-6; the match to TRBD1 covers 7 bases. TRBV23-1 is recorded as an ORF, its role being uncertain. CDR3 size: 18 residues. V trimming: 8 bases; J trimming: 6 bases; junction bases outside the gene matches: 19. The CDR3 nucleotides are TGCGCCAGCCTGACCCCCCATTTAGGACAGGCCTCTAATTCACCCCTCCACTTT. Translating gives CASLTPHLGQASNSPLHF.

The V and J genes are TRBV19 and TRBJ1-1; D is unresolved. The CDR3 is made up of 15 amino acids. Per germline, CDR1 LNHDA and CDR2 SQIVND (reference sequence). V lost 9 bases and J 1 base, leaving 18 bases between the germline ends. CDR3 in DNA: TGTGCCAGCCACCAATCCCGGGGTAGGAACACTGAAGCTTTCTTT. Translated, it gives CASHQSRGRNTEAFF.